This TCR beta chain was recorded in a study of cytomegalovirus exposure and HLA in healthy donors. As for the study in general: The 100 to 150 validation repertoires and the roughly 690 first-cohort repertoires shared a platform, a later analysis reported.

The approximately 130-subject validation cohort, separate from the roughly 700-subject first cohort, included the donors. The trim removed 2 bases at V and 4 bases at J, leaving 7 bases unmatched. The CDR3 sequence is 15 residues long. The germline V gene has CDR1 SGHTA and CDR2 FQGNSA. General study points: Cytomegalovirus-associated TCR beta chains were listed, numbering over 150.

Here immunoSEQ multiplex PCR was the method, and the copy in TCRdb shows in-frame clones only, minus some. The table has approximately 81,000 clones, about 92% seen once. In the case of this clone: Its antigen is not identified.

The rearrangement uses TRBV7-2 and TRBJ2-7; 8 nucleotides line up with TRBD2. Sequencing used PBMCs. The TCR originated in a man aged 18 to 29 in good health and CMV-seronegative. CDR3 sequence (DNA): TGTGCCAGCAGCTTACGGGCTAGCGGGTGGTACGAGCAGTACTTC. It codes for CASSLRASGWYEQYF.